A selection of T cell receptor beta chains follows, all from one sample in a study of blood T cells in healthy people across ages. MiXCR, applied by TCRdb to the 5' RACE reads, yields one record per CDR3 protein. Of some 710,000 distinct CDR3 sequences detected, 46% appear once; the ten largest clones hold less than 20%. Sequenced sample: blood. The receptors here all came from a man aged 80 or over in good health. Each CDR3 is given with its conserved first and last residue. Fields, in order: D gene, V gene, J gene, CDR3 protein. D genes are given only for firm matches.

>-|TRBV7-2|TRBJ1-2
CASSPPGLIYGYTF
>TRBD1|TRBV29-1|TRBJ2-4
CSAATGVDIQYF
>-|TRBV29-1|TRBJ1-1
CSGRQNTEAFF
>TRBD2|TRBV5-1|TRBJ2-5
CASSLATGGYNEQYF
>-|TRBV11-2|TRBJ2-3
CASSLAPPQDTQYF
>TRBD1|TRBV24-1|TRBJ2-1
CATGWNRGQFF
>TRBD1|TRBV7-2|TRBJ1-5
CASSDRDRGDNQPQHF
>-|TRBV3-1|TRBJ2-5
CASSLRVMAEQYF
>-|TRBV9|TRBJ2-2
CASSVDVGELFF
>-|TRBV2|TRBJ2-5
CASSVVRETQYF
>-|TRBV27|TRBJ2-1
CASRTDRDVPYNEQFF
>TRBD2|TRBV28|TRBJ2-3
CASSLAASGNTQYF
>TRBD2|TRBV9|TRBJ2-7
CASSVGAGNLYEQYF
>TRBD2|TRBV28|-
CASNELAGGGPYEQYF
>-|TRBV14|TRBJ2-7
CASSQEWDYEQYF
>TRBD2|TRBV7-2|TRBJ2-3
CASTGATGGTDTQYF
>-|TRBV2|TRBJ2-2
CASSEGREPYTGELFF
>-|TRBV12-3/TRBV12-4|TRBJ1-5
CASSFGGYSNQPQHF
>-|TRBV29-1|TRBJ2-7
CSVEGPRREQYF
>TRBD1|TRBV24-1|TRBJ1-5
CATSDQTGGNQPQHF
>-|TRBV6-2/TRBV6-3|TRBJ2-1
CASSYDSGRLSYNEQFF
>-|TRBV20-1|TRBJ2-5
CGGIGGGETQYF
>TRBD1|TRBV5-1|TRBJ2-7
CASQDRDRTAYEQYF